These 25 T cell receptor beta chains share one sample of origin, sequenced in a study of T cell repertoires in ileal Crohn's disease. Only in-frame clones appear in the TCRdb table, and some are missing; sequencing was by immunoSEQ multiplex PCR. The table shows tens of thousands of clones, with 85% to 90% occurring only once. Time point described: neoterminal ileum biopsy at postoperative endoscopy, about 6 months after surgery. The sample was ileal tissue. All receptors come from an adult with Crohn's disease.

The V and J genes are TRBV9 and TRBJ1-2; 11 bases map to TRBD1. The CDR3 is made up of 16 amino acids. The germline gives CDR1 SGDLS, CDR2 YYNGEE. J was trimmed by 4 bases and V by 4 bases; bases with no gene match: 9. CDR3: CASSLGQGASPYGYTF. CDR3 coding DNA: TGTGCCAGCAGCTTAGGACAGGGGGCGAGTCCCTATGGCTACACCTTC.

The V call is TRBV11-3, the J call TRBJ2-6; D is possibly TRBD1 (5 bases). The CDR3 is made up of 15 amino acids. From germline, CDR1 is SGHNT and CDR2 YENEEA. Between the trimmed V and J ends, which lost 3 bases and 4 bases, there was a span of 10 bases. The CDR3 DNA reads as TGTGCCAGCAGCTTCCAGGGCTACGGGGCCAACGTCCTGACTTTC. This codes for CASSFQGYGANVLTF.

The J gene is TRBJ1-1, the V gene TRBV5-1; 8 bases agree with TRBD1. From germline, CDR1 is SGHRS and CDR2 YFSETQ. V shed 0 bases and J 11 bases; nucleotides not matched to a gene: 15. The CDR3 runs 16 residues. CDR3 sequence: CASSLALTGELVRAFF. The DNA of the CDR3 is TGCGCCAGCAGCTTGGCCCTGACAGGGGAGCTTGTAAGGGCTTTCTTT.

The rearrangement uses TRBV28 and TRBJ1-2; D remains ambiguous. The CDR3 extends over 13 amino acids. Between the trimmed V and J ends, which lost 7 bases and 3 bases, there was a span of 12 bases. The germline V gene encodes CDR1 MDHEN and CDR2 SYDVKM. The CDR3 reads CASNQLIYYGYTF. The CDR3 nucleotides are TGTGCCAGCAATCAGTTGATTTACTATGGCTACACCTTC.

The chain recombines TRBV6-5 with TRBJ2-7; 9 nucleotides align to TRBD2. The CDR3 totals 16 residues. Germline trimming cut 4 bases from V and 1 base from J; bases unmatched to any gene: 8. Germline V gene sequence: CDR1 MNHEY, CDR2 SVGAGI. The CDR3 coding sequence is TGTGCCAGCAGTTTCTCGTTAGCGGGAGCATCCTACGAGCAGTACTTC. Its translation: CASSFSLAGASYEQYF.

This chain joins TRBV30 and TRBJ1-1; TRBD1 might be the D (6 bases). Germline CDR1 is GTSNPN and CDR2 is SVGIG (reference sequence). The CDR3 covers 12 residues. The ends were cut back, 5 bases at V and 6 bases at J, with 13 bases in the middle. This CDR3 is CAWEQGRAEAFF. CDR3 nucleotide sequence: TGTGCCTGGGAACAGGGACGGGCTGAAGCTTTCTTT.

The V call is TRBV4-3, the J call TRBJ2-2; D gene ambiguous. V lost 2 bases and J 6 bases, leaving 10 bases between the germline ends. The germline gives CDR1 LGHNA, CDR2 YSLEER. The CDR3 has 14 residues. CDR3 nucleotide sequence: TGCGCCAGCAGCCAATTCGCGCGAGCCGGGGAGCTGTTTTTT. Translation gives CASSQFARAGELFF.

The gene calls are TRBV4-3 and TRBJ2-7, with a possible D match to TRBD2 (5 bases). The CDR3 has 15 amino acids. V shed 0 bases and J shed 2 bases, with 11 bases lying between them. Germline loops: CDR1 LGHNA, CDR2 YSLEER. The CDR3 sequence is CASSQDRDYTYEQYF. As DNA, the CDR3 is TGCGCCAGCAGCCAAGATCGAGACTATACCTACGAGCAGTACTTC.

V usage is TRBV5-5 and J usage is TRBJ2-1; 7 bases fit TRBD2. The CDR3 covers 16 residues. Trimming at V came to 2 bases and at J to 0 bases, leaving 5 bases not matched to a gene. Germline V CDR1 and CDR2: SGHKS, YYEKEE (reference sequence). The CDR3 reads CASSLAGISSYNEQFF. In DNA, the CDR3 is TGTGCCAGCAGCTTAGCGGGGATTAGCTCCTACAATGAGCAGTTCTTC.

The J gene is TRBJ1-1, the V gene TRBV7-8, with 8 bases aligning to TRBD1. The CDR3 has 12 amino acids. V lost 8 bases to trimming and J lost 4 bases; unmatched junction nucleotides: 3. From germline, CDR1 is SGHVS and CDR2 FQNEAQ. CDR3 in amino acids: CASGGQGTEAFF. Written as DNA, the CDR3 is TGTGCCAGCGGCGGACAGGGCACTGAAGCTTTCTTT.

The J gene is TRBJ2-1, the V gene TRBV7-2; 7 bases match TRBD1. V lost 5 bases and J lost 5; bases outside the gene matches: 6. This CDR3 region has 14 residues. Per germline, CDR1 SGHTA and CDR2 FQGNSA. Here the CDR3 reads CASSRQGLNNEQFF. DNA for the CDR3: TGTGCCAGCAGCCGACAGGGATTGAACAATGAGCAGTTCTTC.

The CDR3 nucleotides are TGTGCCAGCAGCTTTGGGGGGTCGGGGACTGAAGCTTTCTTT. This gives the protein CASSFGGSGTEAFF. This chain links TRBV5-5 with TRBJ1-1, with D tentatively TRBD1 (5 bases). The CDR3 sequence is 14 residues long. V was pared by 2 bases and J by 5 bases, with 13 bases between. CDR1 is SGHKS, CDR2 YYEKEE, per germline (reference sequence).

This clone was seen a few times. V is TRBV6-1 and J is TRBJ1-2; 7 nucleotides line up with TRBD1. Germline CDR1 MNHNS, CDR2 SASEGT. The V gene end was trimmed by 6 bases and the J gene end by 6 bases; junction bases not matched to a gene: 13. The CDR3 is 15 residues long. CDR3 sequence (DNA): TGTGCCAGCAGCTCGTTCGACAGGGCCTTTAATGGCTACACCTTC. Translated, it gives CASSSFDRAFNGYTF.

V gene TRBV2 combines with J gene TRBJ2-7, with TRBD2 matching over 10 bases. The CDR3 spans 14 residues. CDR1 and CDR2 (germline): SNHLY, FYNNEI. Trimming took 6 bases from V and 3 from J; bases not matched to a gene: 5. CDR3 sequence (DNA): TGTGCCAGCAGGGCCGGACTAGCGGACTACGAGCAGTACTTC. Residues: CASRAGLADYEQYF.

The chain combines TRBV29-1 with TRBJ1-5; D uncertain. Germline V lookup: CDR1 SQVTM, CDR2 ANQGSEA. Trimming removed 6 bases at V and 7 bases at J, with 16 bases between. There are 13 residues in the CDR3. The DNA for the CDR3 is TGCAGCGTAGGTGATGGCTCGGGGCAGCCCCAGCATTTT. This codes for CSVGDGSGQPQHF.

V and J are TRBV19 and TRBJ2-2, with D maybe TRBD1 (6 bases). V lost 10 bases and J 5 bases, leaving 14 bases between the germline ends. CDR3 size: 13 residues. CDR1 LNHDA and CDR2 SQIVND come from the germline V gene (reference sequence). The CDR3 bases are TGTGCCACCTTGACAGGCCGGACCGGGGAGCTGTTTTTT. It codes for CATLTGRTGELFF.

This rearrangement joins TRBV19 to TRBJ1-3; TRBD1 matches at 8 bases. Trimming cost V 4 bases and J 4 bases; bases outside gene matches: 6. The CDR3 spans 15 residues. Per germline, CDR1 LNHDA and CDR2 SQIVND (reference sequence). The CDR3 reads CASSTRGTGGNTIYF. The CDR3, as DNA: TGTGCCAGTAGTACTCGGGGGACAGGAGGAAACACCATATATTTT.

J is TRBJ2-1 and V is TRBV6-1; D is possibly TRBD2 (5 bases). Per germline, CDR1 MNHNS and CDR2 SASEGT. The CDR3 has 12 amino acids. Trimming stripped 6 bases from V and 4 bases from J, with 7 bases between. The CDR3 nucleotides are TGTGCCAGCAGCACTAGGTACAATGAGCAGTTCTTC. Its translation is CASSTRYNEQFF.

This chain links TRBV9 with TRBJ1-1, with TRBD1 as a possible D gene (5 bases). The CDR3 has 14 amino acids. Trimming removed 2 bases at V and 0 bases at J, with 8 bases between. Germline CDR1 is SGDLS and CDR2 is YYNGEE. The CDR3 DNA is TGTGCCAGCAGCGTTGCGACAGTGAACACTGAAGCTTTCTTT. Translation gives CASSVATVNTEAFF.

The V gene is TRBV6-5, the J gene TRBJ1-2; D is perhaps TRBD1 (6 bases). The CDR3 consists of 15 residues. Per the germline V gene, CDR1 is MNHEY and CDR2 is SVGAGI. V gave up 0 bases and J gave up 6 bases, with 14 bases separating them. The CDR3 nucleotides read TGTGCCAGCAGTTACTCGGGGGGGGCGGAAGATGGCTACACCTTC. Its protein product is CASSYSGGAEDGYTF.

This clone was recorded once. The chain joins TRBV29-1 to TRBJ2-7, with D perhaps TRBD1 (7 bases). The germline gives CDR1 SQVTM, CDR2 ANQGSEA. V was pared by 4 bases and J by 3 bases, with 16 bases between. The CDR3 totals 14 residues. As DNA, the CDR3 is TGCAGCGTTGTCGACCAGGGGGGCCTCTACGAGCAGTACTTC. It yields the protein CSVVDQGGLYEQYF.

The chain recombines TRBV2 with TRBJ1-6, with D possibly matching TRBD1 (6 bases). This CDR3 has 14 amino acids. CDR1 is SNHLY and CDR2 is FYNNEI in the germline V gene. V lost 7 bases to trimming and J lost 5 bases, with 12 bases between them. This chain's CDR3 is CASNGTPNNSPLHF. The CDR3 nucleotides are TGTGCCAGCAACGGGACACCCAATAATTCACCCCTCCACTTT.

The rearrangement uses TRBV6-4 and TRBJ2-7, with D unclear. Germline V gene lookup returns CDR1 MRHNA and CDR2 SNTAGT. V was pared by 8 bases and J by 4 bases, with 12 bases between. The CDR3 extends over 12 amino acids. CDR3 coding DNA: TGTGCCAGCGCAAAACCTAGTTACGAGCAGTACGTC. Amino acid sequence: CASAKPSYEQYV.

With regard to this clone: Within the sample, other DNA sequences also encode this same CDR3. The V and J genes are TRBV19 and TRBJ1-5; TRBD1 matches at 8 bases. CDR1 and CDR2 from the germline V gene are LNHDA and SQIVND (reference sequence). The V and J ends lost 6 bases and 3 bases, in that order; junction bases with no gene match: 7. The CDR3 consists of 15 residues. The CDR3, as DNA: TGTGCCAGTAGCCCCAGGGGGCAGGTCAATCAGCCCCAGCATTTT. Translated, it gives CASSPRGQVNQPQHF.

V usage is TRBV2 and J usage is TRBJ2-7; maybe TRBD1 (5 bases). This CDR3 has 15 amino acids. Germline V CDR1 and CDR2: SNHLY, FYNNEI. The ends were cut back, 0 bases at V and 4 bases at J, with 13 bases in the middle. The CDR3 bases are TGTGCCAGCAGTGAAGCACTGCAGGGTGGTTACGAGCAGTACGTC. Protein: CASSEALQGGYEQYV.